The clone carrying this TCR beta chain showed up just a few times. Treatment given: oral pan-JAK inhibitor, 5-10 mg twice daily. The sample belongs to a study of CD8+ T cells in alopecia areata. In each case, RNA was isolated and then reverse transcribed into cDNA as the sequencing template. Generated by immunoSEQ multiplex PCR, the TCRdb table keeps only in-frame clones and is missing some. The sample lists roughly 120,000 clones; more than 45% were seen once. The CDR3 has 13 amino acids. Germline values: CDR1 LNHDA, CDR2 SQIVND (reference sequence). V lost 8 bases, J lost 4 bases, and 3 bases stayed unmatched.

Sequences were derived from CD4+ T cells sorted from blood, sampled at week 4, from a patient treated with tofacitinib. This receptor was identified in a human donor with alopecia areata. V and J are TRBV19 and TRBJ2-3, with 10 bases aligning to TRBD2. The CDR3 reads CASGLAAADTQYF. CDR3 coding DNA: TGTGCCAGTGGACTAGCGGCAGCAGATACGCAGTATTTT.